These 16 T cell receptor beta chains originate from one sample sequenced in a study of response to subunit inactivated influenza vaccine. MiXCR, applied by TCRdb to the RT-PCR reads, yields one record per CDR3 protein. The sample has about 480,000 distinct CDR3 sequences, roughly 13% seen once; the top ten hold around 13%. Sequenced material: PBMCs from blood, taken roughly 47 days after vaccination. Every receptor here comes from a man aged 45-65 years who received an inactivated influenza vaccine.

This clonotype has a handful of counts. CDR3 amino acids: CASSQAGFDEQYF. As DNA, the CDR3 is TGTGCCAGCAGCCAAGCGGGGTTCGACGAGCAGTACTTC. The chain couples TRBV7-9 to TRBJ2-7; 7 positions agree with TRBD2. There are 13 residues in the CDR3. The junction had 6 bases not matched to a gene; V was cut back by 5 bases and J by 5 bases. From germline, CDR1 is SEHNR and CDR2 FQNEAQ (reference sequence).

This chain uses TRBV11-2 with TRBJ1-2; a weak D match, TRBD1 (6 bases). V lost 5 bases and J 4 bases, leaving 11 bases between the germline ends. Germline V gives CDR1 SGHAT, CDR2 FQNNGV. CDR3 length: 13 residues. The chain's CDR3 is CASSAGAGYGYTF. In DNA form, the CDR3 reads TGTGCCAGCAGCGCAGGGGCGGGCTATGGCTACACCTTC.

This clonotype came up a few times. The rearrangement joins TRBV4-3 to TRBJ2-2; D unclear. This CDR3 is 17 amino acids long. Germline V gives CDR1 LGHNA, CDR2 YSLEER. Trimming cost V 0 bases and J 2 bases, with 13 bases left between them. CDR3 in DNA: TGCGCCAGCAGCCAAGACCGGCCAGGTGCCAACACCGGGGAGCTGTTTTTT. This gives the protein CASSQDRPGANTGELFF.

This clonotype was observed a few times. CDR3 bases: TGCAGTGCTGCTACAGGGGGTGAAAAACTGTTTTTT. Translating gives CSAATGGEKLFF. V and J are TRBV20-1 and TRBJ1-4, with TRBD1 identical over 8 bases. There are 12 residues in the CDR3. V lost 5 bases, J lost 7 bases, and 3 bases stayed unmatched. Germline V gene data show CDR1 as DFQATT and CDR2 as SNEGSKA (reference sequence).

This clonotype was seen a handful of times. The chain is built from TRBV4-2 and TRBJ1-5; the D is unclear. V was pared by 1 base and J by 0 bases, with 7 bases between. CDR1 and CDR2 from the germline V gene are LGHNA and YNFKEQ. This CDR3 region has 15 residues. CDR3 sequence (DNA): TGTGCCAGCAGCCAAGCATATCATAGCAATCAGCCCCAGCATTTT. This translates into CASSQAYHSNQPQHF.

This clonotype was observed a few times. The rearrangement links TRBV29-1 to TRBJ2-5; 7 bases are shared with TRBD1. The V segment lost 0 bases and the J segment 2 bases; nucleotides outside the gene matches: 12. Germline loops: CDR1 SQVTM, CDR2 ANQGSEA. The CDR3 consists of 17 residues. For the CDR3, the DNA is TGCAGCGTTGAAGACCCTACAGGGGCCAGGGGACAAGAGACCCAGTACTTC. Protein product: CSVEDPTGARGQETQYF.

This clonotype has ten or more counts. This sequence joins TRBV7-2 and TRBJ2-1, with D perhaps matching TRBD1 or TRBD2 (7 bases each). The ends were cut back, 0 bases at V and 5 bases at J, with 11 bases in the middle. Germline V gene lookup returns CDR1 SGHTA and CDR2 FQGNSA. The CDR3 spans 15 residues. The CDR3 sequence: CASSLARGTDNEQFF. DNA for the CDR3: TGTGCCAGCAGCTTAGCGCGGGGGACAGACAATGAGCAGTTCTTC.

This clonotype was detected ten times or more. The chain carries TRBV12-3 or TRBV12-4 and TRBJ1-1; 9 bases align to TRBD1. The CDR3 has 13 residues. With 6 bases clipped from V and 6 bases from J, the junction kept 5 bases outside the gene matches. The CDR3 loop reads CASRRQGVPEAFF. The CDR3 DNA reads TGTGCCAGCAGAAGACAGGGGGTCCCTGAAGCTTTCTTT.

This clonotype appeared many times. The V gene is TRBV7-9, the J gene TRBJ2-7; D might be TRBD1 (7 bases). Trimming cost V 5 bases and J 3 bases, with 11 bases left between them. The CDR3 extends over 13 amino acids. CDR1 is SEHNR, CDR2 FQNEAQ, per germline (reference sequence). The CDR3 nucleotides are TGTGCCAGCAGCCCCCAGGGGGGCTACGAGCAGTACTTC. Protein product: CASSPQGGYEQYF.

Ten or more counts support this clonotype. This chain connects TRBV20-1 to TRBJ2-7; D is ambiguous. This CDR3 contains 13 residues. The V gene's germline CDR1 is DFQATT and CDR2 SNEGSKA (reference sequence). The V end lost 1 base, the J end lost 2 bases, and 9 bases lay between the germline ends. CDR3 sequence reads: CSARGRNPYEQYF. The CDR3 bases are TGCAGTGCTAGAGGTCGGAATCCCTACGAGCAGTACTTC.

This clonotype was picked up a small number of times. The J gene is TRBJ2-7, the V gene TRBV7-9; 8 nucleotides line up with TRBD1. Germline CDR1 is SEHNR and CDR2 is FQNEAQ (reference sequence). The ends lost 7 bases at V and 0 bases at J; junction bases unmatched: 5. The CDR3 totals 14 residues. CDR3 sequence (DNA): TGTGCCAGCACCCAGACAGGGGACTCCTACGAGCAGTACTTC. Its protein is CASTQTGDSYEQYF.

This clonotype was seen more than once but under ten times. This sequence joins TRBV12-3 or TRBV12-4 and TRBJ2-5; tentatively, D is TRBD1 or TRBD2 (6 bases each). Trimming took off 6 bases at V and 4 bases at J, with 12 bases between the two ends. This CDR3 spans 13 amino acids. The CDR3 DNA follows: TGTGCCAGCAGGGAGGGGGGTTTAGAGACCCAGTACTTC. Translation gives CASREGGLETQYF.

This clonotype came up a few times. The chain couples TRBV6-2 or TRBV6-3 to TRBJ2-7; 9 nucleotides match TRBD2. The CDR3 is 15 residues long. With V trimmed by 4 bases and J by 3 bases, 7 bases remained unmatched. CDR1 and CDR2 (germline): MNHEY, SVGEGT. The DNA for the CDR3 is TGTGCCAGCAGTTTTCGACCTAGCGGGGTCTACGAGCAGTACTTC. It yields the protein CASSFRPSGVYEQYF.

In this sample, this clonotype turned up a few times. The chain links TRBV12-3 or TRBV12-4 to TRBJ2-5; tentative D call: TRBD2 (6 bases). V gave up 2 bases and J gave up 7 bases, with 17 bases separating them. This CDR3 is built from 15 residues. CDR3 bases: TGTGCCAGCAGTTTAAGGGCGGGACCAAGGGGGACCCAGTACTTC. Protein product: CASSLRAGPRGTQYF.

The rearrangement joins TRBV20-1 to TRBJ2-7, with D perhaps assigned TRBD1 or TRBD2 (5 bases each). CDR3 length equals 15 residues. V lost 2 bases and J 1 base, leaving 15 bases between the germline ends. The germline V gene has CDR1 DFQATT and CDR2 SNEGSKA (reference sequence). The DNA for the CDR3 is TGCAGTGCTAGAATCCGTGGGGGTATTTCCTACGAGCAGTACTTC. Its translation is CSARIRGGISYEQYF.

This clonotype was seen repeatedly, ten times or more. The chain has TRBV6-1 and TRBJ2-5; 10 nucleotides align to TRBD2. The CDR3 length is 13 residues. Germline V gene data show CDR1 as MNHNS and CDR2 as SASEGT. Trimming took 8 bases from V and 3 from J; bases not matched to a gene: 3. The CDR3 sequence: CASRTSGEETQYF. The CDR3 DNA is TGTGCCAGCCGAACTAGCGGGGAAGAGACCCAGTACTTC.